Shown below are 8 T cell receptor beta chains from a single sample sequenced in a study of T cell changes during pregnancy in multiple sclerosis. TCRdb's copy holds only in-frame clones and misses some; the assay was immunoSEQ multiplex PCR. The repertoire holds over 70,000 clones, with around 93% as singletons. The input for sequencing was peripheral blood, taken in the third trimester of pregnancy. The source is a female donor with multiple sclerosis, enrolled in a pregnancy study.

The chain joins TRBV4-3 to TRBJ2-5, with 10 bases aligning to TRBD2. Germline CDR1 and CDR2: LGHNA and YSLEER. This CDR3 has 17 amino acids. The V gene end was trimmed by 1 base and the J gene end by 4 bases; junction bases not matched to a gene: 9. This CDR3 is CASSQGAGGPKLETQYF. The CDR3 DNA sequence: TGCGCCAGCAGCCAAGGAGCGGGAGGGCCAAAACTAGAGACCCAGTACTTC.

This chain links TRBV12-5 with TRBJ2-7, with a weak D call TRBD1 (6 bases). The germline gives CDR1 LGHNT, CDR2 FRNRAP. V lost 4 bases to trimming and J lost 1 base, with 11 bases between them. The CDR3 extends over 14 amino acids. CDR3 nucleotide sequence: TGTGCTAGTGGTTCCCGACAGGATTCCTACGAGCAGTACTTC. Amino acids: CASGSRQDSYEQYF.

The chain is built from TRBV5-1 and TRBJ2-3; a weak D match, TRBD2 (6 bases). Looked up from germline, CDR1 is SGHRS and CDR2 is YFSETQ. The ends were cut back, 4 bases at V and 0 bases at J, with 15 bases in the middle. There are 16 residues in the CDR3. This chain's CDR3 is CASSAGLHRSTDTQYF. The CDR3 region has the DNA TGCGCCAGCAGCGCGGGACTCCACCGAAGCACAGATACGCAGTATTTT.

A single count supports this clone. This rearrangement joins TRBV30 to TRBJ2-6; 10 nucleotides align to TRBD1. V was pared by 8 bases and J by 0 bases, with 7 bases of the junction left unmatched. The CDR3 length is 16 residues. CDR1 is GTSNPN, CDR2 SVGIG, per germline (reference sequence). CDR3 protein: CARGQGDHSGANVLTF. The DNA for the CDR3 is TGTGCCCGCGGACAGGGGGACCACTCTGGGGCCAACGTCCTGACTTTC. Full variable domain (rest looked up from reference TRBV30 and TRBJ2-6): SQTIHQWPATLVQPVGSPLSLECTVEGTSNPNLYWYRQAAGRGLQLLFYSVGIGQISSEVPQNLSASRPQDRQFILSSKKLLLSDSGFYLCARGQGDHSGANVLTFGAGSRLTVL.

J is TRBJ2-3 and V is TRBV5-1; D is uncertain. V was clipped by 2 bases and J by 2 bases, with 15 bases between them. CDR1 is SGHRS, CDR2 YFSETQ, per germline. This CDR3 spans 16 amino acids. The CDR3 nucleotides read TGCGCCAGCAGCTTCGGCGGATCGTTACCCACAGATACGCAGTATTTT. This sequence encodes CASSFGGSLPTDTQYF.

The CDR3 loop reads CASSGTSGRAPRNEQFF. Written as DNA, the CDR3 is TGTGCCAGCAGCGGAACTAGCGGGAGGGCCCCGCGGAATGAGCAGTTCTTC. The chain links TRBV5-5 to TRBJ2-1; TRBD2 aligns across 13 bases. Germline CDR1 SGHKS, CDR2 YYEKEE (reference sequence). There are 17 residues in the CDR3. Trimming took 4 bases from V and 7 from J; bases not matched to a gene: 11.

CDR3 bases: TGCGCCAGCAGCTTGGGGGGGGTGGACTCTGGGGCCAACGTCCTGACTTTC. It is translated as CASSLGGVDSGANVLTF. The J gene is TRBJ2-6, the V gene TRBV5-1, with a tentative D call TRBD2 (6 bases). Germline V gives CDR1 SGHRS, CDR2 YFSETQ. Trimming left V 0 bases short and J 0 bases short, with 10 bases between. The CDR3 has 17 amino acids.

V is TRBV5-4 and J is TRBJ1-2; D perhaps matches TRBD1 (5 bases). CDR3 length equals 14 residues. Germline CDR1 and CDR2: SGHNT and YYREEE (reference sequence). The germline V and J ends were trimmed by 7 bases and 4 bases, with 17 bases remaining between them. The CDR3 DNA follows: TGTGCCAGCGCCCCTGGGGCTCCTTCCTATGGCTACACCTTC. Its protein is CASAPGAPSYGYTF.